This TCR beta chain was documented in a study of shared T cell receptors in the human thymus. Trimming took 0 bases from V and 4 from J; bases not matched to a gene: 5. Germline values: CDR1 MNHEY, CDR2 SVGAGI. The CDR3 runs 16 residues. The repertoire was sequenced with immunoSEQ multiplex PCR; TCRdb's copy has only in-frame clones and lacks some. The sample lists under 450,000 clones, just under 95% occurring once. The TCR was taken from a human donor. This chain links TRBV6-5 with TRBJ2-3; 9 nucleotides match TRBD2. Sequencing was done on a sample of thymocytes. DNA for the CDR3: TGTGCCAGCAGTTACTCTAGCGGGAGTAACCCAGATACGCAGTATTTT. Translation: CASSYSSGSNPDTQYF.